Below are 27 T cell receptor beta chains sequenced from a single sample in a study of siplizumab effects on memory and regulatory T cells (dated by TCRdb to about 2019). The method was the immunoSEQ multiplex PCR assay. TCRdb stores this immuneACCESS table with in-frame sequences only. Part of the clones is absent; in the studies checked, under half of the shortfall reflects unresolved V genes, and no reason is known for the rest. A total of some 100,000 clones appear in this sample, about 92% of them only once. The ten largest clones represent 0.55% to 0.85% of the sample. Sequenced input: Tregs sorted from blood. Receptor source: a human donor in good health.

The gene calls are TRBV5-1 and TRBJ2-7; TRBD2 matches at 7 bases. The V segment lost 0 bases and the J segment 2 bases; nucleotides outside the gene matches: 5. This CDR3 is 15 amino acids long. Germline CDR1 SGHRS, CDR2 YFSETQ. CDR3 sequence: CASSLVLAGAYEQYF. The CDR3 DNA is TGCGCCAGCAGCTTGGTACTGGCGGGAGCCTACGAGCAGTACTTC.

The CDR3, as DNA: TGTGCCAGCAGCCAAAATGGATGGAGTCTTGGCTACACCTTC. It specifies CASSQNGWSLGYTF. The chain links TRBV27 to TRBJ1-2; D is ambiguous. The V end lost 6 bases, the J end lost 7 bases, and 18 bases lay between the germline ends. The germline CDR1 and CDR2 sequences are MNHEY and SMNVEV (reference sequence). The CDR3 is made up of 14 amino acids.

V usage is TRBV2 and J usage is TRBJ2-7; D possibly corresponds to TRBD1 (5 bases). CDR3 length: 14 amino acids. Germline loops: CDR1 SNHLY, CDR2 FYNNEI. Trimming removed 1 base at V and 0 bases at J, with 7 bases between. Here the CDR3 DNA reads TGTGCCAGCAGTGAAGACAGGAACTCCTACGAGCAGTACTTC. Its protein product is CASSEDRNSYEQYF.

The chain combines TRBV4-1 with TRBJ1-2; D is possibly TRBD1 (5 bases). The germline gives CDR1 MGHRA, CDR2 YSYEKL. The CDR3 consists of 14 residues. V shed 1 base and J shed 4 bases, with 10 bases lying between them. CDR3 nucleotides: TGCGCCAGCAGCCAAGGGTCAGGGCTCTATGGCTACACCTTC. It translates to CASSQGSGLYGYTF.

The rearrangement uses TRBV5-1 and TRBJ2-1, with D hard to call. Deletions cut 4 bases from V and 9 bases from J, with 11 bases between. Germline V gene lookup returns CDR1 SGHRS and CDR2 YFSETQ. This CDR3 contains 12 residues. CDR3 nucleotide sequence: TGCGCCAGCAGCACCACTCGGATTGAGCAGTTCTTC. Translated: CASSTTRIEQFF.

The chain recombines TRBV6-5 with TRBJ2-7, with a possible D match to TRBD2 (7 bases). Trimming removed 2 bases from V and 8 bases from J, with 16 bases in between. This CDR3 has 14 residues. Germline values: CDR1 MNHEY, CDR2 SVGAGI. CDR3 in DNA: TGTGCCAGCAGTTACAACGGGGGGCGTTCGAAGCAGTACTTC. Protein sequence: CASSYNGGRSKQYF.

The rearrangement joins TRBV2 to TRBJ1-1, with D unclear. CDR1 SNHLY and CDR2 FYNNEI come from the germline V gene. The CDR3 contains 12 residues. The V and J ends lost 7 bases and 5 bases respectively, with 11 bases between them. The DNA for the CDR3 is TGTGCCAGCACCCTCGAGCGTACTGAAGCTTTCTTT. Translation: CASTLERTEAFF.

DNA for the CDR3: TGTGCCAGCATCAACGTTGGGAGGACAGACACCGGGGAGCTGTTTTTT. Translating gives CASINVGRTDTGELFF. The chain carries TRBV2 and TRBJ2-2; D may correspond to TRBD1 or TRBD2 (6 bases each). The length of the CDR3 is 16 residues. The ends were cut back, 7 bases at V and 3 bases at J, with 18 bases in the middle. Germline V gene data show CDR1 as SNHLY and CDR2 as FYNNEI.

The rearrangement uses TRBV27 and TRBJ2-1, with TRBD2 matching 13 bases. The V gene end was trimmed by 5 bases and the J gene end by 7 bases; junction bases not matched to a gene: 11. Germline CDR1 MNHEY, CDR2 SMNVEV (reference sequence). This CDR3 spans 17 amino acids. The CDR3 nucleotides read TGTGCCAGCAGTCCCCTTGGGACTAGCGGGAAGAAAAATGAGCAGTTCTTC. This codes for CASSPLGTSGKKNEQFF.

This clone showed up just once. The J gene is TRBJ2-2, the V gene TRBV5-6; no firm D call. This CDR3 comprises 13 residues. Trimming left V 8 bases short and J 6 bases short, with 14 bases between. Germline V CDR1 and CDR2: SGHDT, YYEEEE. This chain's CDR3 is CASSREWSGELFF. The CDR3 DNA reads TGTGCCAGTAGTCGCGAGTGGTCCGGGGAGCTGTTTTTT.

A note on this clone: Germline is not matched at one junction end, which may reflect a read error. V usage is TRBV25-1 and J usage is TRBJ2-4; D gene uncertain. Germline V gives CDR1 MGHDK, CDR2 SYGVNS. This CDR3 comprises 14 residues. CDR3 DNA: TGTGCCAACAGTGAAGTGGGCGCCAAAAACATTCAGTACTTC. Translating it yields CANSEVGAKNIQYF.

V gene TRBV10-3 combines with J gene TRBJ2-3; TRBD2 matches at 11 bases. Germline V lookup: CDR1 ENHRY, CDR2 SYGVKD. This CDR3 comprises 16 residues. The J segment lost 4 bases and the V segment lost 10 bases, leaving 13 bases of the junction unmatched. CDR3 sequence: CATVPDSGRVADTQYF. DNA of the CDR3: TGTGCCACGGTACCCGATAGCGGGAGGGTGGCAGATACGCAGTATTTT.

This chain joins TRBV28 and TRBJ1-4; D gene uncertain. This CDR3 is built from 16 residues. Germline lookup yields CDR1 MDHEN and CDR2 SYDVKM. V lost 6 bases and J lost 7, with 21 bases in between. CDR3 in DNA: TGTGCCAGCAGCTCCCGTGACGGACCCCGAGGTGAAAAACTGTTTTTT. It is translated as CASSSRDGPRGEKLFF.

The V gene is TRBV7-8, the J gene TRBJ2-2; D remains ambiguous. This CDR3 region has 17 residues. The germline V and J ends were trimmed by 1 base and 2 bases, with 14 bases remaining between them. CDR1 and CDR2 from the germline V gene are SGHVS and FQNEAQ. DNA of the CDR3: TGTGCCAGCAGCTTAGTAGTAGGCAGTTCCAACACCGGGGAGCTGTTTTTT. Amino acids: CASSLVVGSSNTGELFF.

This chain joins TRBV25-1 and TRBJ1-1; D not certain. V lost 5 bases and J 4 bases, leaving 11 bases between the germline ends. Germline-derived CDR1 and CDR2 are MGHDK and SYGVNS. This CDR3 is 13 amino acids long. The CDR3 sequence: CASSSLRATEAFF. The DNA of the CDR3 is TGTGCCAGCAGTAGCCTTAGGGCCACTGAAGCTTTCTTT.

The V and J genes are TRBV19 and TRBJ2-2, with D hard to call. Germline lookup yields CDR1 LNHDA and CDR2 SQIVND (reference sequence). This CDR3 region has 12 residues. V shed 3 bases and J shed 6 bases, with 5 bases lying between them. The CDR3 region has the DNA TGTGCCAGTAGTATCGGTCCCGGGGAGCTGTTTTTT. It encodes CASSIGPGELFF.

The chain recombines TRBV6-5 with TRBJ1-1; the D is unclear. Per germline, CDR1 MNHEY and CDR2 SVGAGI. V was cut by 2 bases and J by 11 bases, with 12 bases left in between. CDR3 length equals 12 residues. CDR3 sequence: CASSYDGSRAFF. The CDR3 region has the DNA TGTGCCAGCAGTTACGACGGATCCCGGGCTTTCTTT.

This clone was seen once. This rearrangement joins TRBV6-1 to TRBJ2-7; tentative D call: TRBD2 (6 bases). Trimming shortened V by 6 bases and J by 7 bases, and 16 bases separated the two germline ends. The CDR3 is 13 amino acids. Germline lookup yields CDR1 MNHNS and CDR2 SASEGT. CDR3 loop: CASRFGREPEQYF. Written as DNA, the CDR3 is TGTGCCAGCAGGTTTGGGCGGGAACCTGAGCAGTACTTC.

The chain is built from TRBV7-2 and TRBJ2-7; 7 bases agree with TRBD1. This CDR3 has 14 residues. Germline V lookup: CDR1 SGHTA, CDR2 FQGNSA. V lost 2 bases to trimming and J lost 2 bases; unmatched junction nucleotides: 3. Here the CDR3 DNA reads TGTGCCAGCAGCTTAAACAGGGGACCCTACGAGCAGTACTTC. Translating gives CASSLNRGPYEQYF. Variable domain in full (rest from reference TRBV7-2 and TRBJ2-7): GAGVSQSPSNKVTEKGKDVELRCDPISGHTALYWYRQSLGQGLEFLIYFQGNSAPDKSGLPSDRFSAERTGGSVSTLTIQRTQQEDSAVYLCASSLNRGPYEQYFGPGTRLTVT.

The chain combines TRBV7-8 with TRBJ2-7; D remains unclear. There are 15 residues in the CDR3. Germline lookup yields CDR1 SGHVS and CDR2 FQNEAQ. The ends were cut back, 5 bases at V and 0 bases at J, with 14 bases in the middle. CDR3 protein: CASSLAPGDSYEQYF. In nucleotides, the CDR3 is TGTGCCAGCAGCCTTGCCCCCGGCGACTCCTACGAGCAGTACTTC. The variable domain in full, completed from reference TRBV7-8 and TRBJ2-7, reads GAGVSQSPRYKVAKRGQDVALRCDPISGHVSLFWYQQALGQGPEFLTYFQNEAQLDKSGLPSDRFFAERPEGSVSTLKIQRTQQEDSAVYLCASSLAPGDSYEQYFGPGTRLTVT.

This chain links TRBV18 with TRBJ2-1; TRBD2 aligns across 11 bases. The CDR3 runs 16 residues. The trim removed 4 bases at V and 9 bases at J, leaving 11 bases unmatched. The germline V gene has CDR1 KGHSH and CDR2 LQKENI. The CDR3 is CASSLPGLAAGGEQFF. The CDR3 DNA follows: TGTGCCAGCTCACTTCCGGGACTAGCGGCCGGAGGTGAGCAGTTCTTC. The whole variable domain, remainder taken from reference TRBV18 and TRBJ2-1, is NAGVMQNPRHLVRRRGQEARLRCSPMKGHSHVYWYRQLPEEGLKFMVYLQKENIIDESGMPKERFSAEFPKEGPSILRIQQVVRGDSAAYFCASSLPGLAAGGEQFFGPGTRLTVL.

This clone was seen once. The chain couples TRBV11-2 to TRBJ2-7; a possible D gene is TRBD2 (5 bases). Germline CDR1 and CDR2: SGHAT and FQNNGV. Trimming left V 1 base short and J 0 bases short, with 10 bases between. The CDR3 has 15 amino acids. The CDR3 region is CASSLVYGDSYEQYF. In nucleotides, the CDR3 is TGTGCCAGCAGCTTAGTTTACGGGGACTCCTACGAGCAGTACTTC.

The chain employs TRBV2 and TRBJ2-1, with 10 bases matching TRBD2. Germline loops: CDR1 SNHLY, CDR2 FYNNEI. The V gene end was trimmed by 5 bases and the J gene end by 4 bases; junction bases not matched to a gene: 2. This CDR3 is 14 amino acids long. The CDR3 bases are TGTGCCAGCAGTACTAGCGGGACTTACAATGAGCAGTTCTTC. Translating gives CASSTSGTYNEQFF.

This rearrangement joins TRBV6-6 to TRBJ2-7; TRBD1 matches 9 bases. This CDR3 comprises 14 residues. Germline CDR1 MNHNY, CDR2 SVGAGI (reference sequence). The trim removed 6 bases at V and 6 bases at J, leaving 9 bases unmatched. CDR3: CASRGTGRAGEQYF. CDR3 in DNA: TGTGCCAGCAGGGGGACAGGGCGGGCCGGCGAGCAGTACTTC.

The chain recombines TRBV9 with TRBJ1-1, with 7 bases that match TRBD1. CDR1 and CDR2 (germline): SGDLS, YYNGEE. With 3 bases clipped from V and 4 bases from J, the junction kept 9 bases outside the gene matches. CDR3 size: 15 residues. The DNA for the CDR3 is TGTGCCAGCAGCGCCCTGACAGGGTTGGTCACTGAAGCTTTCTTT. Its protein is CASSALTGLVTEAFF. Full variable domain (remainder filled in from reference TRBV9 and TRBJ1-1): DSGVTQTPKHLITATGQRVTLRCSPRSGDLSVYWYQQSLDQGLQFLIQYYNGEERAKGNILERFSAQQFPDLHSELNLSSLELGDSALYFCASSALTGLVTEAFFGQGTRLTVV.

The chain is built from TRBV20-1 and TRBJ1-2; D remains unclear. V was shortened by 0 bases and J by 8 bases, with 4 bases between the two germline ends. The germline CDR1 and CDR2 sequences are DFQATT and SNEGSKA (reference sequence). The CDR3 sequence is 10 residues long. Here the CDR3 reads CSARDHGYTF. CDR3 DNA: TGCAGTGCTAGAGATCACGGCTACACCTTC.

This rearrangement joins TRBV6-1 to TRBJ2-1; 11 bases agree with TRBD2. With 11 bases clipped from V and 4 bases from J, the junction kept 7 bases outside the gene matches. The germline gives CDR1 MNHNS, CDR2 SASEGT. CDR3 length: 14 amino acids. CDR3 residues: CAGTTSGGYNEQFF. In DNA form, the CDR3 reads TGTGCCGGCACCACTAGCGGGGGATACAATGAGCAGTTCTTC.